The clone carrying this T cell receptor (beta chain) was detected only a few times. Its antigen is as yet unknown. The sample is drawn from a study of T cells after yellow fever vaccination. Notes on the study in general: Once the booster was given, most primary-vaccination clones reappeared, at approximately 97% for CD4 and around 90% for CD8.

Universal primer sites and UMIs were introduced during 5'RACE template-switching synthesis of TCR cDNA. Each CDR3 protein gets one entry after TCRdb re-called the 5' RACE reads with MiXCR. The sample consists of about 58,000 distinct CDR3 sequences, around 6.5% of them appearing once. The V end lost 6 bases, the J end lost 6 bases, and 5 bases lay between the germline ends. CDR3 length equals 11 residues. The germline V gene encodes CDR1 SGHAT and CDR2 FQNNGV. This material consisted of CD8+ T cells sorted from PBMCs, taken on the day of the first yellow fever vaccination. The chain carries TRBV11-2 and TRBJ2-2, with unresolved D. The sequence came from a young man who received the YFV17D yellow fever vaccine. The CDR3 here is CASRLAGELFF. DNA for the CDR3: TGTGCCAGCAGGCTAGCCGGGGAGCTGTTTTTT.